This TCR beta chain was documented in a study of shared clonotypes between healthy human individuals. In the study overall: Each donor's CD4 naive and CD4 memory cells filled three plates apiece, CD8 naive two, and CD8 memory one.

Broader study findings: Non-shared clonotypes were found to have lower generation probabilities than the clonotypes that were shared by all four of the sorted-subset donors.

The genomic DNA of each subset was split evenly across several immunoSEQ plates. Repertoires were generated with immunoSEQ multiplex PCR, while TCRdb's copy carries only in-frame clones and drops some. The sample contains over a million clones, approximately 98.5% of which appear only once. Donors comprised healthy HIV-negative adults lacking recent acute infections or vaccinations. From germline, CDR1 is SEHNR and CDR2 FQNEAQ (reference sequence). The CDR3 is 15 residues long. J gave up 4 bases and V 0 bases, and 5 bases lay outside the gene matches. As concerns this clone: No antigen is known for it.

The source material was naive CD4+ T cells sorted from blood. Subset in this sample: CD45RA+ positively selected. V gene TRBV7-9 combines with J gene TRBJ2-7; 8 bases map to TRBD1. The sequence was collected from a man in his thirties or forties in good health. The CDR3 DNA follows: TGTGCCAGCAGCTTAGCGGACAGGGAGGTTTACGAGCAGTACTTC. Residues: CASSLADREVYEQYF.